This entry lists 10 T cell receptor beta chains sequenced from one sample in a study of blood T cell repertoires in COVID-19. Assay: immunoSEQ multiplex PCR; the TCRdb copy retains only in-frame clones and omits some. This sample carries tens of thousands of clones, around 90% of them seen once, and the ten largest clones take more than 14%. The sequencing sample was made of peripheral blood. Source of these receptors: a male donor with acute or convalescent COVID-19.

A few counts support this clone. This sequence joins TRBV4-2 and TRBJ2-1, with a possible D match to TRBD2 (6 bases). Trimming pared 0 bases from V and 3 bases from J, leaving 15 bases between. Germline CDR1 LGHNA, CDR2 YNFKEQ. The CDR3 has 17 residues. As DNA, the CDR3 is TGTGCCAGCAGCCAAGAGGCCTCCGGGGGACTCTACAATGAGCAGTTCTTC. This gives the protein CASSQEASGGLYNEQFF.

V and J are TRBV2 and TRBJ2-3; weak D call: TRBD2 (6 bases). Germline V gives CDR1 SNHLY, CDR2 FYNNEI. The CDR3 runs 13 residues. Trimming stripped 5 bases from V and 5 bases from J, with 11 bases between. The CDR3 loop reads CASSLGLRDTQYF. The CDR3 nucleotides are TGTGCCAGCAGTCTGGGACTGAGAGATACGCAGTATTTT.

The sample holds a few counts of this clone. The V gene is TRBV11-2, the J gene TRBJ2-7; D is unresolved. Per germline, CDR1 SGHAT and CDR2 FQNNGV. The germline V and J ends were trimmed by 1 base and 1 base, with 2 bases remaining between them. The CDR3 has 12 amino acids. The CDR3, as DNA: TGTGCCAGCAGCTTAGCTTCCTACGAGCAGTACTTC. Protein product: CASSLASYEQYF.

J is TRBJ1-6 and V is TRBV30; D possibly corresponds to TRBD1 (5 bases). The CDR3 runs 12 residues. V lost 3 bases and J 9 bases, leaving 9 bases between the germline ends. The germline V gene has CDR1 GTSNPN and CDR2 SVGIG (reference sequence). CDR3 residues: CAWRDMASPLHF. The CDR3 region has the DNA TGTGCCTGGAGGGACATGGCTTCACCCCTCCACTTT. Using reference TRBV30 and TRBJ1-6 for the parts outside the CDR3, the full variable domain is SQTIHQWPATLVQPVGSPLSLECTVEGTSNPNLYWYRQAAGRGLQLLFYSVGIGQISSEVPQNLSASRPQDRQFILSSKKLLLSDSGFYLCAWRDMASPLHFGNGTRLTVT.

This clone showed up just once. This chain uses TRBV28 with TRBJ2-5; D possibly corresponds to TRBD1 (7 bases). With 0 bases removed from V and 4 bases from J, the gap between germline ends came to 12 bases. Looked up from germline, CDR1 is MDHEN and CDR2 is SYDVKM. CDR3 size: 15 residues. The CDR3 spells CASSLWGTAGETQYF. Here the CDR3 DNA reads TGTGCCAGCAGTTTATGGGGGACAGCGGGAGAGACCCAGTACTTC.

This clone was observed a single time. This CDR3 is CATSREVWPRRTDTQYF. The CDR3 nucleotides read TGTGCCACCAGCAGAGAAGTTTGGCCGAGGAGGACAGATACGCAGTATTTT. The V gene is TRBV15, the J gene TRBJ2-3, with a tentative D call TRBD2 (5 bases). The CDR3 contains 17 residues. Per germline, CDR1 LNHNV and CDR2 YYDKDF (reference sequence). Trimming stripped 0 bases from V and 3 bases from J, with 16 bases between.

The J gene is TRBJ1-2, the V gene TRBV28; D unclear. The CDR3 contains 11 residues. Trimming left V 7 bases short and J 3 bases short, with 6 bases between. Per germline, CDR1 MDHEN and CDR2 SYDVKM. CDR3 sequence: CASTQYYGYTF. The CDR3 DNA reads as TGTGCCAGCACACAGTACTATGGCTACACCTTC.

The chain employs TRBV28 and TRBJ2-7; D is possibly TRBD1 (5 bases). Trimming stripped 7 bases from V and 3 bases from J, with 7 bases between. This CDR3 has 11 residues. The germline V gene has CDR1 MDHEN and CDR2 SYDVKM. The CDR3 DNA reads as TGTGCCAGCACAGGGCTCTACGAGCAGTACTTC. Translation: CASTGLYEQYF.

The chain carries TRBV4-1 and TRBJ2-7; D possibly corresponds to TRBD1 (5 bases). The CDR3 is 15 residues long. Trimming shortened V by 1 base and J by 2 bases, and 12 bases separated the two germline ends. Germline values: CDR1 MGHRA, CDR2 YSYEKL. The CDR3 DNA reads as TGCGCCAGCAGCCAAGGCGGTGGGGCCGCCTACGAGCAGTACTTC. It is translated as CASSQGGGAAYEQYF.

The J gene is TRBJ2-7, the V gene TRBV6-5, with unresolved D. CDR3 length: 15 residues. Germline V gene lookup returns CDR1 MNHEY and CDR2 SVGAGI. The V end lost 0 bases, the J end lost 0 bases, and 9 bases lay between the germline ends. CDR3 nucleotide sequence: TGTGCCAGCAGTTACTCGATGGCAGGCTCCTACGAGCAGTACTTC. Protein: CASSYSMAGSYEQYF.